This entry features one TCR beta chain sequence. The antigen it recognizes is unknown. Base qualities were left out, and no much larger clone turns up one base away. The germline V gene supplies CDR1 SGDLS and CDR2 YYNGEE. After removal of 4 bases from V and 7 bases from J, the junction retains 14 bases not matched to a gene. From cysteine to phenylalanine, the CDR3 is 17 amino acids long. This entry keeps only the CDR3 DNA: 51 bases, framed from base 1. The cohort was made up of hundreds of healthy bone marrow donors. Cohort members were all nominally healthy when sampled, although unrecorded immune exposures were likely present. The donor was CMV seronegative and was included in the group of a few hundred seronegative cohort members. Every donor gave a peripheral blood sample, and the peripheral blood mononuclear cells from that sample were used for TCR beta sequencing. The Qiagen DNeasy Blood Extraction Kit was used to extract genomic DNA from the blood cell samples.

The data belong to a study of cytomegalovirus exposure and HLA in healthy donors (dated by TCRdb to between 2016 and 2019). Looking at the study overall: An earlier analysis of about 560 of the donors reported around 280 Gb of sequence data and 95 million to 130 million unique TCR beta sequences obtained from around 170 million T cells. In a later genetic analysis, genome-wide SNP genotypes for 398 of the 666 donors were used, and that subset was treated as a discovery cohort. Donor age, sex, ethnicity and CMV serostatus were compiled together with the repertoire data. All discovery cohort repertoires had been generated using a single sequencing platform. HLA typing covered class I and class II loci at four-digit resolution. On average, around 240,000 unique TCR beta nucleotide sequences were sequenced per donor among roughly 430 genotyped donors of the cohort, with roughly a sixth of those sequences being non-productive. The later analysis used no new phenotypic data to find candidate immune exposures, relying instead on TCR beta sequences and their occurrence across donors. An early release that covered about 600 HLA-typed donors contained around 300 gigabases of sequencing data and approximately 85 million unique TCR sequences. Along with the roughly 710-subject first cohort, a separate validation cohort of over a hundred different subjects was used. To predict cytomegalovirus infection status, the study combined high-throughput TCR immunosequencing, statistical association of individual TCRs with disease status, and machine learning. In a later analysis, previously published TCR beta repertoires from some 640 donors were re-analyzed and high-resolution HLA genotyping was added so that TCR occurrence patterns could be studied. An earlier analysis of approximately 640 of the donors applied high-throughput TCR beta sequencing to assess whether each TCR beta V gene segment acted as functional or pseudogenic. The study was designed to test whether signatures of past pathogen exposure could be identified by cataloging public T cell receptors. Among the roughly 400 genotyped donors, about 85% belonged to the genetic ancestry cluster associated with self-reported Caucasian donors. Four to six DR-DQ haplotypes were handled as single units for association and clustering, since linkage in the cohort was strong. The number of typed donors differed by locus: about 620-640 for A, B, C, DRB1 and DQB1; 522 for DQA1; 606 for DPA1; and approximately 450 for DPB1. The study profiled the T cell repertoires of around 700 subjects by immunosequencing and related them to cytomegalovirus serostatus.

General findings and caveats noted by the study authors: In a later analysis, HLA-associated TCR beta chains were found to be more clonally expanded and to have lower generation probabilities than equally common non-associated chains. CMV serostatus was the only immune exposure information available for the cohort. In a later analysis, TCR association rates were found to vary across HLA loci, with the most associated TCRs seen for DRB1 alleles and the fewest for HLA-C alleles. According to a later analysis, parvovirus B19, influenza, CMV and Epstein-Barr virus appeared linked to several top co-occurrence clusters. Assigning TCR associations to individual alleles was difficult when HLA alleles, especially DR and DQ, strongly co-occurred. The classifier was reported to diagnose cytomegalovirus status with high specificity and sensitivity in both the original cohort and the validation cohort. In this cohort, only TCR beta chains were sequenced, and detectable features were limited by the absence of alpha or paired-chain data. Broadly in line with IMGT annotations, most TCR beta V segments showed up in productive rearrangements about 87% or about 30% of the time in an earlier analysis of roughly 590 of the donors. A cluster of highly shared sequence variants was judged likely to represent a technical artifact of the sequencing pipeline. Most CMV-associated TCR beta chains appeared to be HLA-restricted in a later analysis, and the HLA associations seemed to be driven largely by CMV exposure. Most TCR sequences were seen in very few donors, while some public TCRs were found in many individuals. A later analysis associated about 17,000 TCR beta sequences with specific HLA alleles at a false discovery rate of 0.05. In a later genetic analysis, fewer N-insertions in productive TCRs were reported among donors in an Asian-associated ancestry cluster than the approximately 630-donor mean. An association between a missense DCLRE1C variant and V-gene and J-gene trimming of TCR beta chains was found in a later genetic analysis and replicated in an independent cohort. HLA typing was unavailable for some donors at each locus, so association tests used only the typed subset. In vitro tests confirmed that a few of the cytomegalovirus-associated TCR beta chains recognize cytomegalovirus antigens. The study listed around 160 TCR beta chains as associated with cytomegalovirus. A further reported finding was that TCR beta sequences accurately predicted the HLA-A and HLA-B alleles for most subjects in the first cohort. According to the authors, the approach could potentially be generalized to other disease states and immunological phenotypes. The presence/absence analyses assumed that sequencing depth was roughly uniform across donors, and that assumption may not be true. Linkage disequilibrium might explain the correlated functional status among segregating V segments, but an unknown experimental factor could not be ruled out. Because counts were too low, more than 15 rarely observed V segments, including chromosome 9 orphons, were left out of the earlier analysis of 587 of the donors. Some IMGT-functional V segments, including TRBV6-2 and TRBV6-3, could not be told apart with the 87-base-pair reads, so those segments were excluded.

Libraries were built with the immunoSEQ multiplex PCR assay. For the multiplex PCR, a mixture combining 60 forward primers for TCR Vbeta segments and 13 reverse primers for TCR Jbeta segments was used. Amplification of the CDR3 region of rearranged TCR beta genes was performed with a multiplex PCR assay on genomic DNA. Amplified TCR beta libraries were sequenced as 87-base-pair reads on the Illumina HiSeq System. Per the source publication's procedure: In a later analysis, tens of millions of unique TCR beta chains were counted across the 690 or so repertoires, and about 10 million of these chains were shared by at least two donors. A nearest-neighbor algorithm error-corrected the raw reads and collapsed the reads into unique sequences, merging closely related sequences to remove PCR and sequencing errors. V, D and J gene segments were assigned by aligning CDR3 sequences to IMGT reference sequences. For a sequence to be retained, a match of at least six nucleotides was required to both a V gene segment and a J gene segment. Rearrangements were called productive when the CDR3 lacked stop codons and stayed in frame with V and J; all others were non-productive. CDR3 was defined by IMGT convention, running from the second conserved V-encoded cysteine to the conserved J-encoded phenylalanine. In an earlier analysis of around 570 of the donors, sequences lacking an unambiguous match to a single V gene segment were excluded. In an earlier analysis of 587 of the donors, V segments were called functional above 56.7% productive rearrangements and were called segregating when the between-donor standard deviation exceeded 5%. A statistical classification framework was built to diagnose cytomegalovirus status from the catalog of TCR beta chain sequences. In a later analysis, TCR nucleotide sequences were compared against IMGT/GENE-DB human TR gene sequences so that V and J genes could be assigned. A later analysis assigned CDR3 sequences and most-parsimonious VDJ recombination scenarios with the TCRdist pipeline. In a later analysis, each TCR beta chain was defined by its CDR3 amino acid sequence together with its V-gene family, and reads lacking a unique V-gene family were excluded. In a later analysis, approximately 590 highly shared, low-generation-probability nucleotide sequences were removed to address suspected cross-contamination and a sequencing artifact. A later analysis calculated a clonal expansion index for each public chain from normalized within-repertoire ranks of inferred template counts. A later analysis computed generation probabilities with a VDJ recombination model fitted to out-of-frame rearrangements, and checked the results against IGoR. In a later analysis, TCR-TCR, TCR-HLA and TCR-CMV co-occurrence was scored with hypergeometric tests, and a repertoire-size bias correction was applied to TCR pairs. In a later analysis, false discovery rates were estimated by permuting HLA or CMV assignments 20 times. A later analysis grouped co-occurring TCRs with DBSCAN, adding TCRdist sequence similarity when clustering within HLA-allele-positive subsets. Repertoires with fewer than 30,000 or more than 120,000 public chains, plus five repertoires with anomalous nucleotide sharing, were excluded from co-occurrence clustering. Drawn from immuneACCESS, this table holds only the in-frame rearrangements with V and J called that TCRdb kept. Clones are partly lost; checked studies trace under half to an unresolved V gene and leave the rest unexplained. V and J calls and clone size are as listed in that table; D and trimming were resolved from the DNA. A total of approximately 180,000 clones appear in this sample, around 81% of them only once. About 1.8% of the sample is taken by the ten largest.

The chain is made from TRBV9 and TRBJ2-1; 10 of the junction bases match TRBD1. Material: PBMCs. The TCR sequence derives from a man between 18 and 35 years old in good health and CMV-seronegative. The CDR3 has the sequence CASSYPGQGTEGNEQFF. The sequence in DNA is TGTGCCAGCAGCTACCCGGGACAGGGGACGGAGGGGAATGAGCAGTTCTTC.